This TCR beta chain was captured in a study of blood T cell repertoires in COVID-19. Study context: Acute and convalescent COVID-19 samples came from the United States, Italy and Spain.

CDR3 length equals 13 residues. Germline CDR1 reads MNHEY; CDR2 reads SMNVEV (reference sequence). V lost 9 bases to trimming and J lost 6 bases, with 15 bases between them. Here immunoSEQ multiplex PCR was the method, and the copy in TCRdb shows in-frame clones only, minus some. The sample yields about 360,000 clones, 70% to 90% seen once. This TCR was recovered from a woman aged 40-49 years with acute COVID-19. V is TRBV27 and J is TRBJ1-5; tentatively, D is TRBD1 (6 bases). The sequenced material came from PBMCs or T cells enriched from blood (not recorded which). This CDR3 reads CASCTGMGQPQHF. CDR3 DNA sequence: TGTGCCAGTTGTACAGGGATGGGTCAGCCCCAGCATTTT.